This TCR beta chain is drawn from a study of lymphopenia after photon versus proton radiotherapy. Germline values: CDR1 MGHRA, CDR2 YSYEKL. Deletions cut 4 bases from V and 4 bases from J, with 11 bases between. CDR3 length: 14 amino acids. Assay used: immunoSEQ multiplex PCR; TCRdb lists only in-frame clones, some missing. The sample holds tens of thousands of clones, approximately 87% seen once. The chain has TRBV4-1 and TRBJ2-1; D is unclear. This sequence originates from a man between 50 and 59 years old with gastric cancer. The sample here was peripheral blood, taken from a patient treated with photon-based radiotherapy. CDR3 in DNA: TGCGCCAGCAGCCCCTTAATATGGTACAATGAGCAGTTCTTC. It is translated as CASSPLIWYNEQFF.